Detailed here is one T cell receptor beta chain. These data originate in a study of blood T cell repertoires in COVID-19. About the study: From the United States, Italy and Spain came samples of acute and convalescent COVID-19. PBMCs, B-cell-depleted T cells, or T cells provided the cDNA or gDNA that made up the material.

Authors' data handling: Nucleated cell counts were estimated from reference gene primer amplification. TCRdb's table, derived via immunoSEQ multiplex PCR, lists solely in-frame clones and lacks some. V and J calls and clone size are given by that table; D and trimming were obtained from the DNA. The sample consists of around 93,000 clones, 82% of them appearing once. The CDR3 spans 15 residues. CDR1 is LNHDA and CDR2 is SQIVND in the germline V gene (reference sequence). With 3 bases removed from V and 1 base from J, the gap between germline ends came to 11 bases. The sequenced material came from peripheral blood. The chain links TRBV19 to TRBJ2-3; D possibly corresponds to TRBD1 (5 bases). The source of this sequence is an elderly man with acute or convalescent COVID-19. DNA of the CDR3: TGTGCCAGTAGTATCCCAGGGCCCGGCACAGATACGCAGTATTTT. It yields the protein CASSIPGPGTDTQYF.